This section outlines one T cell receptor beta chain sequence together with its context. CDR3 length: 15 residues. The ends were cut back, 4 bases at V and 7 bases at J, with 17 bases in the middle. Germline CDR1 is MDHEN and CDR2 is SYDVKM. This specimen belongs to a study of blood T cell repertoires in COVID-19. Overall study: Some COVID-19 samples were acute and others convalescent; all came from the United States, Italy and Spain. In each case, the material was cDNA or gDNA derived from T cells, B-cell-depleted T cells, or PBMCs.

Original analysis: Estimates of nucleated cell counts were drawn from the amplification of reference gene primers. The protocol was immunoSEQ multiplex PCR, while the TCRdb copy is restricted to in-frame clones and leaves out a portion. V and J calls and clone size follow that table, whereas D and trimming were derived from the DNA. The sample records roughly 190,000 clones, 75% to 90% being singletons. The chain uses TRBV28 and TRBJ1-5; no reliable D call. This TCR came from a woman aged 55-75 years with acute or convalescent COVID-19. The sequenced sample consisted of peripheral blood. The CDR3 spells CASSSPNLGLQPQHF. Here the CDR3 DNA reads TGTGCCAGCAGTTCCCCTAACCTTGGACTGCAGCCCCAGCATTTT. Looking up the rest from reference TRBV28 and TRBJ1-5 gives the full variable domain: DVKVTQSSRYLVKRTGEKVFLECVQDMDHENMFWYRQDPGLGLRLIYFSYDVKMKEKGDIPEGYSVSREKKERFSLILESASTNQTSMYLCASSSPNLGLQPQHFGDGTRLSIL.